The 22 T cell receptor beta chains reported below all come from one sample, sequenced in a study of Graves' ophthalmopathy and Graves' hyperthyroidism. Amplification of the TCR beta CDR3 regions used RNA transcripts (as template). Second-round multiplex PCR came after first-round RT-PCR with HTBI primers. TCRdb reprocessed the multiplex PCR reads via MiXCR and lists one record per CDR3 protein. The sample records fewer than 350,000 distinct CDR3 sequences, roughly a sixth being singletons. Sequencing was carried out using peripheral blood. These TCRs come from an adult man with Graves' ophthalmopathy.

This clonotype was detected ten times or more. The gene calls are TRBV9 and TRBJ1-1; 8 bases are a match to TRBD1. Trimming cost V 4 bases and J 5 bases; bases outside gene matches: 7. This CDR3 contains 14 residues. Germline values: CDR1 SGDLS, CDR2 YYNGEE. The DNA for the CDR3 is TGTGCCAGCAGCCCAACAACAGGGGGAACTGAAGCTTTCTTT. Its translation is CASSPTTGGTEAFF.

There are a few counts of this clonotype. With a much larger clone just one base away, this may be a read error. The J gene is TRBJ1-1, the V gene TRBV9, with TRBD1 as a possible D gene (5 bases). This CDR3 is 15 amino acids long. Germline V gene data show CDR1 as SGDLS and CDR2 as YYNGEE. The CDR3 region has the DNA TGTGTCAGCAGCGTGAGTTGGGGGGGGAACACTGAAGCTTTCTTT. Its protein is CVSSVSWGGNTEAFF. Looking up the rest from reference TRBV9 and TRBJ1-1 gives the full variable domain: DSGVTQTPKHLITATGQRVTLRCSPRSGDLSVYWYQQSLDQGLQFLIQYYNGEERAKGNILERFSAQQFPDLHSELNLSSLELGDSALYFCVSSVSWGGNTEAFFGQGTRLTVV.

The genes are TRBV6-1 and TRBJ1-5; 10 nucleotides agree with TRBD1. CDR3 size: 14 residues. Per the germline V gene, CDR1 is MNHNS and CDR2 is SASEGT. The junction had 4 bases not matched to a gene; V was cut back by 4 bases and J by 7 bases. This chain's CDR3 is CASSGQGAGQPQHF. Here the CDR3 DNA reads TGTGCCAGCAGTGGACAGGGGGCAGGACAGCCCCAGCATTTT.

This chain joins TRBV12-5 and TRBJ1-3; perhaps TRBD1 as D (6 bases). Trimming cost V 1 base and J 2 bases, with 18 bases left between them. This CDR3 has 18 residues. Germline V gene lookup returns CDR1 LGHNT and CDR2 FRNRAP. The DNA for the CDR3 is TGTGCTAGTGGTTTGGCCCAAGGCCCGGGGGCAGCTGGAAACACCATATATTTT. It yields the protein CASGLAQGPGAAGNTIYF.

This clonotype has a count of ten or more. V gene TRBV10-1 combines with J gene TRBJ2-1, with 7 bases identical to TRBD2. The J segment lost 0 bases and the V segment lost 7 bases, leaving 12 bases of the junction unmatched. Per germline, CDR1 WNHNN and CDR2 SYGVQD (reference sequence). The CDR3 spans 17 residues. CDR3 coding DNA: TGCGCCAGCACTAAGAAACCGGGGGAGGGCTCCTACAATGAGCAGTTCTTC. Protein product: CASTKKPGEGSYNEQFF.

This clonotype occurred many times. The chain combines TRBV5-1 with TRBJ2-6; D gene uncertain. Trimming removed 0 bases at V and 0 bases at J, with 4 bases between. The CDR3 is made up of 15 amino acids. Germline CDR1 SGHRS, CDR2 YFSETQ. In nucleotides, the CDR3 is TGCGCCAGCAGCTTGGCTGTCTCTGGGGCCAACGTCCTGACTTTC. Protein sequence: CASSLAVSGANVLTF.

This sequence joins TRBV19 and TRBJ1-1; maybe TRBD1 (5 bases). The germline V gene has CDR1 LNHDA and CDR2 SQIVND (reference sequence). V lost 9 bases and J lost 2, with 13 bases in between. The CDR3 has 13 residues. CDR3 residues: CASLGWGNTEAFF. Written as DNA, the CDR3 is TGTGCCAGCCTGGGATGGGGCAACACTGAAGCTTTCTTT.

In this sample, this clonotype is medium-sized. The J gene is TRBJ2-7, the V gene TRBV6-2 or TRBV6-3; 7 nucleotides align to TRBD2. Germline CDR1 is MNHEY and CDR2 is SVGEGT. V lost 8 bases to trimming and J lost 2 bases; unmatched junction nucleotides: 6. The CDR3 totals 13 residues. The CDR3, as DNA: TGTGCCAGCCTCCTGGGAGGGACCTACGAGCAGTACTTC. Its protein is CASLLGGTYEQYF.

This clonotype showed up many times. V usage is TRBV27 and J usage is TRBJ1-1; 7 bases line up with TRBD1. CDR1 and CDR2 (germline): MNHEY, SMNVEV (reference sequence). The CDR3 sequence is 16 residues long. With 5 bases clipped from V and 1 base from J, the junction kept 10 bases outside the gene matches. CDR3 bases: TGTGCCAGCAGTCCATTGACAGGGCTTACGAACACTGAAGCTTTCTTT. Translated: CASSPLTGLTNTEAFF.

This clonotype was observed many times. This chain joins TRBV5-1 and TRBJ1-2; no definite D call. This CDR3 has 16 amino acids. CDR1 SGHRS and CDR2 YFSETQ come from the germline V gene. The V end was cut by 0 bases, the J end by 7 bases, with 19 bases between. Here the CDR3 DNA reads TGCGCCAGCAGCTTGGCCGTAAGTGGCCGCGGCTCTGGCTACACCTTC. This sequence encodes CASSLAVSGRGSGYTF.

The chain links TRBV7-2 to TRBJ1-6; D remains unclear. V dropped 11 bases and J dropped 6 bases, with 14 bases sitting between them. CDR3 length: 13 amino acids. CDR1 is SGHTA, CDR2 FQGNSA, per germline. The CDR3 coding sequence is TGTGCCGGCGGGCGGGCTCCTAATTCACCCCTCCACTTT. It yields the protein CAGGRAPNSPLHF. The full variable domain, with the rest looked up from reference TRBV7-2 and TRBJ1-6, is GAGVSQSPSNKVTEKGKDVELRCDPISGHTALYWYRQSLGQGLEFLIYFQGNSAPDKSGLPSDRFSAERTGGSVSTLTIQRTQQEDSAVYLCAGGRAPNSPLHFGNGTRLTVT.

In its sample, this clonotype was seen many times. The chain uses TRBV4-1 and TRBJ2-5; 7 bases align to TRBD2. The germline gives CDR1 MGHRA, CDR2 YSYEKL. The CDR3 is made up of 14 amino acids. Germline trimming cut 6 bases from V and 0 bases from J; bases unmatched to any gene: 4. The CDR3, as DNA: TGCGCCAGCAGGGGGGGGGTGCACCAAGAGACCCAGTACTTC. As protein: CASRGGVHQETQYF.

As regards this clonotype: An end of the junction differs from the germline gene, which may be a read error. This sequence joins TRBV6-1 and TRBJ1-2; D is perhaps TRBD1 (5 bases). This CDR3 is built from 14 residues. Germline V CDR1 and CDR2: MNHNS, SASEGT. The CDR3 DNA follows: TGTGCCAGCGGACGACGCTCGGGGCAGGATGGCTACAGCTTC. As protein: CASGRRSGQDGYSF.

This clonotype occurred many times. This chain links TRBV27 with TRBJ2-3; D perhaps matches TRBD1 (7 bases). The CDR3 spans 13 residues. Germline assignment: CDR1 MNHEY and CDR2 SMNVEV (reference sequence). V was pared by 6 bases and J by 4 bases, with 11 bases between. Written as DNA, the CDR3 is TGTGCCAGCAGCCCAGGGGGGCCAGATACGCAGTATTTT. Translation: CASSPGGPDTQYF.

In its sample, this clonotype was seen many times. The chain links TRBV27 to TRBJ1-2, with TRBD1 matching over 9 bases. This CDR3 is built from 17 residues. V gave up 2 bases and J gave up 3 bases; unmatched junction bases: 10. Germline V lookup: CDR1 MNHEY, CDR2 SMNVEV (reference sequence). CDR3 in amino acids: CASSLVISNRGHYGYTF. For the CDR3, the DNA is TGTGCCAGCAGTTTAGTAATATCGAACAGGGGGCACTATGGCTACACCTTC.

The V call is TRBV7-9, the J call TRBJ2-7; no definite D call. V shed 4 bases and J shed 5 bases, with 12 bases lying between them. The CDR3 is 13 amino acids. Per the germline V gene, CDR1 is SEHNR and CDR2 is FQNEAQ (reference sequence). CDR3 DNA sequence: TGTGCCAGCAGCTCCCTCCACAGTAACGAGCAGTACTTC. Translation gives CASSSLHSNEQYF.

The rearrangement links TRBV28 to TRBJ1-5; D is unresolved. The V and J ends lost 1 base and 0 bases respectively, with 7 bases between them. Germline assignment: CDR1 MDHEN and CDR2 SYDVKM. The CDR3 is made up of 15 amino acids. CDR3 residues: CASSLLSNSNQPQHF. The CDR3 DNA follows: TGTGCCAGCAGTTTATTAAGCAATAGCAATCAGCCCCAGCATTTT.

This clonotype was counted at least ten times. The chain couples TRBV9 to TRBJ2-7; 7 bases map to TRBD2. V was pared by 3 bases and J by 2 bases, with 8 bases of the junction left unmatched. The CDR3 is 15 amino acids. The germline V gene has CDR1 SGDLS and CDR2 YYNGEE. CDR3 sequence reads: CASSATGTKAYEQYF. In DNA, the CDR3 is TGTGCCAGCAGCGCGACCGGGACTAAGGCCTACGAGCAGTACTTC.

In its sample, this clonotype was seen many times. The chain joins TRBV2 to TRBJ2-5, with a tentative D call TRBD1 (5 bases). V was pared by 8 bases and J by 2 bases, with 18 bases between. CDR1 and CDR2 from the germline V gene are SNHLY and FYNNEI. The CDR3 length is 15 residues. The CDR3 DNA follows: TGTGCCAGCGGCACTCGGACACTTTTACAAGAGACCCAGTACTTC. This gives the protein CASGTRTLLQETQYF.

There are many counts of this clonotype. J is TRBJ1-1 and V is TRBV12-3 or TRBV12-4; D unresolved. This CDR3 comprises 15 residues. Trimming shortened V by 5 bases and J by 9 bases, and 22 bases separated the two germline ends. DNA of the CDR3: TGTGCCAGCAGTCCCGAGACGATCAACGCACTACAAGCTTTCTTT. It translates to CASSPETINALQAFF.

At least ten counts were recorded for this clonotype. V and J are TRBV28 and TRBJ1-2; possible D gene TRBD1, 5 bases. Germline V CDR1 and CDR2: MDHEN, SYDVKM. The V end lost 4 bases, the J end lost 4 bases, and 13 bases lay between the germline ends. The CDR3 totals 14 residues. Written as DNA, the CDR3 is TGTGCCAGCAGTTCGCAGGGCAGCGGCTATGGCTACACCTTC. Translating it yields CASSSQGSGYGYTF.

This clonotype was seen more than once but under ten times. The V and J genes are TRBV6-2 or TRBV6-3 and TRBJ1-2; D gene ambiguous. The CDR3 contains 15 residues. Per the germline V gene, CDR1 is MNHEY and CDR2 is SVGEGT. V gave up 2 bases and J gave up 7 bases, with 17 bases separating them. The CDR3 DNA follows: TGTGCCAGCAGTTACGCGGCCGGGTTATCGGCTGGCTACACCTTC. Protein: CASSYAAGLSAGYTF.